The sample holds a few counts of the clone carrying this T cell receptor beta chain. Cohorts were assigned according to the clinical history that participants reported. Original methodology: Amplification of reference gene primers provided the estimated nucleated cell counts. The protocol was immunoSEQ multiplex PCR, while the TCRdb copy is restricted to in-frame clones and leaves out a portion. The DNA was the basis for D and trimming; V, J and clone size are from that table. This sample has approximately 440,000 clones, with 75% to 90% found just once. The sample originates from a study of blood T cell repertoires in COVID-19. Study as a whole: Researchers got acute and convalescent COVID-19 samples from the United States, Italy and Spain. PBMCs, B-cell-depleted T cells, or T cells provided the cDNA or gDNA that made up the material.

The germline CDR1 and CDR2 sequences are SQVTM and ANQGSEA. V dropped 8 bases and J dropped 6 bases, with 19 bases sitting between them. This CDR3 comprises 13 residues. The chain couples TRBV29-1 to TRBJ1-1, with a possible D match to TRBD1 (6 bases). The sample consisted of PBMCs or T cells enriched from blood (not recorded which). This clonotype originated in a woman aged 18-29 years who had recovered from COVID-19. The CDR3 reads CSFPGEGGPEAFF. The DNA for the CDR3 is TGCAGCTTTCCAGGGGAGGGCGGCCCTGAAGCTTTCTTT. Together with reference TRBV29-1 and TRBJ1-1, the CDR3 gives the full variable domain: SAVISQKPSRDICQRGTSLTIQCQVDSQVTMMFWYRQQPGQSLTLIATANQGSEATYESGFVIDKFPISRPNLTFSTLTVSNMSPEDSSIYLCSFPGEGGPEAFFGQGTRLTVV.